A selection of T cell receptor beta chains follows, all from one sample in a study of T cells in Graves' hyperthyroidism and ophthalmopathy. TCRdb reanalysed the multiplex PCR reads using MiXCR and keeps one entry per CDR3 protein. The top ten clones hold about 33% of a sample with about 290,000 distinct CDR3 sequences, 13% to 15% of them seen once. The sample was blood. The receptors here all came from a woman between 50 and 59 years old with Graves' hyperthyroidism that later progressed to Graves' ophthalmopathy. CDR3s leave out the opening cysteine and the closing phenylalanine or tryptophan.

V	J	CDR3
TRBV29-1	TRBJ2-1	SARTGTSGMNEQF
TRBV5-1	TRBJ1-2	ASRESGDYGYT
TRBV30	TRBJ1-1	AGKRDTEAF
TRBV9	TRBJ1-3	ASSVGNTIY
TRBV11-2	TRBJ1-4	ASSGTATNEKLF
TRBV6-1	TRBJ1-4	ASIGPGEKLF
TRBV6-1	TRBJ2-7	ASSWALAYEQY
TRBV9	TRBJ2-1	ASSVDGTGISNEQF
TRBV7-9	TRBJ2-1	ASSLSLAGAYNEQF
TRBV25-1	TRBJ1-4	ASSARQGAREKLF
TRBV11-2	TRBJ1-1	ASSPGGQGGREAF
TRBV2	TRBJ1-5	ASSDVGRGGNQPQH
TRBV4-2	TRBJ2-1	ASSQRRGLLQF
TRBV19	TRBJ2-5	ASSYSDTGAQY
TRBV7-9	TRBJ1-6	ASSLALGGSPLH
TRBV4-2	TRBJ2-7	ASSQETSGAYEQY
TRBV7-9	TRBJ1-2	ASSLPAYYGYT
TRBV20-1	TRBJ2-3	SARGQFSTDTQY
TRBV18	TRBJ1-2	ASSPLGLPSDYGYT
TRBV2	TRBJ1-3	ASREAGNTIY
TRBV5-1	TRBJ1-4	ASSLERPDGANEKLF
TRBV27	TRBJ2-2	ASSRLRDGYTGELF
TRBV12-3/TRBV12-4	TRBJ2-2	ASSITGGLTGELF
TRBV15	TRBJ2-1	ATSRDPGGSNEQF
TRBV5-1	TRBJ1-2	ASSLANINYGYT
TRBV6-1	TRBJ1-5	ASRRGTASSNQPQH
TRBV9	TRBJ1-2	ASREGTLGQNYGYT
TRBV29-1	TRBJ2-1	SVEGPPTYNEQF
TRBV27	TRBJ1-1	ASRLTVYTEAF
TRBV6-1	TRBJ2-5	ASSYIGGSPEETQY
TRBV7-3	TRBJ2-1	ASSKGAGEGAYNEQF
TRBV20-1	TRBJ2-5	SALDRKQETQY
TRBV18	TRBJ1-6	ASSLRGTDNSPLH
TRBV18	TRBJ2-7	ASSPSGDVRY
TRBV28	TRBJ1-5	ASSLFRDSIYSNQPQH
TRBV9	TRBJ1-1	ASSAPDREAF
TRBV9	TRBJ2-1	ASNLAGTYNEQF
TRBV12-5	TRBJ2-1	ASARTDNEQF
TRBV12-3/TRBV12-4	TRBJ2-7	ASSPSRGPYEQY
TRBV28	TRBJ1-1	ASSIPRKDRFRNTEAF
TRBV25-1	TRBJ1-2	ASSRPAELQQGASGDGYT
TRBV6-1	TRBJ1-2	ASYGAGGYT
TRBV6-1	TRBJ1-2	ASIKIGTGGYT
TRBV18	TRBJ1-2	ASSHSPNYGYT
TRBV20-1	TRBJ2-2	SARSRDRNTGELF
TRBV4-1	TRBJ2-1	ASSQDLSGASGPNEQF
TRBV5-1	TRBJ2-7	ASSPTGLSRGEQY
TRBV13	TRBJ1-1	ASSFGARVNTEAF
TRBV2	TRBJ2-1	ASSPYSGNGEQF
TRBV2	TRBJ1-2	ASSSGGAYGYT
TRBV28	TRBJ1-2	ASSLLSGFVSNGYT
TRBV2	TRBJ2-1	AGKNWGGASYNEQF
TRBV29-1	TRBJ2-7	SVEDPTGHSYEQY